This T cell receptor beta chain was recovered during a study of T cell changes during pregnancy in multiple sclerosis. Generated by immunoSEQ multiplex PCR, the TCRdb table keeps only in-frame clones and is missing some. The top ten clones hold less than 0.5% of a sample with 30,000 to 50,000 clones, over 80% of them seen once. The germline gives CDR1 SGHTA, CDR2 FQGTGA. Trimming removed 4 bases from V and 6 bases from J; junction bases left unmatched: 4. The CDR3 extends over 13 amino acids. The V call is TRBV7-3, the J call TRBJ1-1, with 8 bases identical to TRBD1. The sequencing here drew on CD4+ T cells from peripheral blood mononuclear cells, taken in the third trimester of pregnancy. The receptor was isolated from a female donor in good health, enrolled as a control in a pregnancy study. CDR3 bases: TGTGCCAGCAGCTCACAGGGGGGTGCTGAAGCTTTCTTT. This codes for CASSSQGGAEAFF.